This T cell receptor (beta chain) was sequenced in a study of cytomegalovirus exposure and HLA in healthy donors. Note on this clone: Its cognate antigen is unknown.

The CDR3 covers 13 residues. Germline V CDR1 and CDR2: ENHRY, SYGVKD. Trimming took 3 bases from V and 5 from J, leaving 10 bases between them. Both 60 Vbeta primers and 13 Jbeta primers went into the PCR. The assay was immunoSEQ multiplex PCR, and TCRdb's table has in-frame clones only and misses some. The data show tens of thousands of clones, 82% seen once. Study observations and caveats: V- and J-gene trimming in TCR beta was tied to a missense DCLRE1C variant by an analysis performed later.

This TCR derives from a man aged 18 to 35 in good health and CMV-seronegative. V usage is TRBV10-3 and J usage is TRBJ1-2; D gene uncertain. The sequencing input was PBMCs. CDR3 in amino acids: CAISEDGGYGYTF. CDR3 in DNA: TGTGCCATCAGTGAAGACGGCGGTTATGGCTACACCTTC.